This T cell receptor beta chain was recovered during a study of a mutant IDH1 vaccine in newly diagnosed glioma (dated by TCRdb to the early 2020s). Notes on the research overall: Patients were given eight vaccinations, in weeks 1, 3, 5, 7, 11, 15, 19 and 23, which matched visits V03 through V10. The roughly 30 treated patients were roughly 60% male and around 40% female, with a mean age of around 40 years. Peripheral blood was drawn at six visits: V03 (baseline), V05, V07, V10, V12 and V13. Vaccination started 4-6 weeks after radiotherapy alone, or was given together with temozolomide cycles in the groups whose treatment included chemotherapy. For exploratory analyses, longitudinal TCRB deep sequencing was carried out in more than 20 treated patients wherever samples were available. Before enrollment, most patients had been given radiochemotherapy with temozolomide as standard therapy, while the rest had received either radiotherapy alone or temozolomide alone. Study-wide conclusions, independent of this receptor: Immune responses induced by the vaccine were seen in around 93% of patients across multiple MHC alleles. The authors noted that analyses of patient blood samples could not be reproduced because of sample limitations. Availability determined which PBMC samples were chosen for TCRB deep sequencing. Pseudoprogression seemed to be unrelated to changes in the top peripheral T cell clonotypes found by TCRB sequencing.

Library prep was done by the immunoSEQ multiplex PCR assay. Following the manufacturer's protocol, the hsTCRB Kit was used to amplify rearranged TCR beta chain sequences. An Illumina MiSeq was used to sequence the TCRB libraries. Regarding the original processing steps: The kit vendor's proprietary platform handled demultiplexing, trimming and gene mapping. The source is immuneACCESS, and TCRdb retained only in-frame sequences with V and J called. Part of the clones is not carried over; for the studies checked, unresolved V genes explain less than half of this, and the remainder is unexplained. The V and J calls and clone size are taken from that table; D and trimming were inferred from the DNA. In all, the sample holds about 25,000 clones, and approximately 80% of those were seen once. The biggest ten clones account for roughly a tenth of the sample. About this clone itself: It lacks a known antigen. Qualities for individual bases were not recorded, and no much larger clone is one base off.

Sample time point, as interpreted from the label and publication: week 5, during vaccination. Each vaccine dose, consisting of 300 ug of a 20-mer mutant IDH1 peptide in Montanide, was administered subcutaneously with topical imiquimod. The donors had newly diagnosed IDH1-mutant astrocytomas of WHO grade 3 or 4 that showed loss of nuclear ATRX. The samples were drawn from NOA16, a multicentre, single-arm, open-label phase I trial in Germany that tested a mutant IDH1 peptide vaccine in humans for the first time. Genomic DNA for TCRB sequencing was extracted from EDTA blood using the DNeasy Blood and Tissue Kit. The trim is 3 bases for V and 0 bases for J, with a gap of 4 bases between the germline ends. The CDR3, from cysteine to phenylalanine, totals 13 residues. Only CDR3 DNA remains: 39 bases, in frame from the first base. According to the germline V gene (reference sequence), CDR1 reads LNHDA and CDR2 reads SQIVND.

The chain is assembled from TRBV19 and TRBJ2-3; the D gene is unclear. The receptor comes from a middle-aged man with glioma. Specimen: PBMCs, collected from a glioma patient whose treatment included an IDH1 peptide vaccine. The DNA sequence follows: TGTGCCAGTAGTATCGGGAGCACAGATACGCAGTATTTT. Translated, this gives CASSIGSTDTQYF.